Following are 30 T cell receptor beta chains from one sample sequenced in a study of blood T cell repertoires in COVID-19. Generated by immunoSEQ multiplex PCR, the TCRdb table keeps only in-frame clones and is missing some. The sample lists roughly 230,000 clones; roughly 91% were seen once. Sequencing was done on a sample of PBMCs or T cells enriched from blood (not recorded which). These receptors all stem from a woman between 25 and 40 years old with acute COVID-19.

The V and J genes are TRBV5-4 and TRBJ2-1; 7 nucleotides line up with TRBD2. CDR1 SGHNT and CDR2 YYREEE come from the germline V gene (reference sequence). This CDR3 is built from 19 residues. The trim removed 4 bases at V and 3 bases at J, leaving 19 bases unmatched. The CDR3 nucleotides read TGTGCCAGCAGCGTTCCTACCCCTTCCGGGGGGTCGCGCTACAATGAGCAGTTCTTC. Translation gives CASSVPTPSGGSRYNEQFF. Complete variable domain (other parts from reference TRBV5-4 and TRBJ2-1): ETGVTQSPTHLIKTRGQQVTLRCSSQSGHNTVSWYQQALGQGPQFIFQYYREEENGRGNFPPRFSGLQFPNYSSELNVNALELDDSALYLCASSVPTPSGGSRYNEQFFGPGTRLTVL.

Note on this clone: This sample includes further DNA sequences coding for the same CDR3. V and J are TRBV10-3 and TRBJ1-1; D is ambiguous. Trimming shortened V by 4 bases and J by 4 bases, and 10 bases separated the two germline ends. The germline V gene has CDR1 ENHRY and CDR2 SYGVKD. This CDR3 contains 13 residues. The CDR3 spells CAISAGSGTEAFF. The CDR3 nucleotides are TGTGCCATCAGTGCGGGGAGTGGCACTGAAGCTTTCTTT.

In its sample, this clone was seen a few times. The V call is TRBV5-4, the J call TRBJ1-5; maybe TRBD1 (5 bases). The CDR3 is 15 residues long. V lost 2 bases and J lost 7, with 16 bases in between. The V gene's germline CDR1 is SGHNT and CDR2 YYREEE (reference sequence). The CDR3 DNA sequence: TGTGCCAGCAGCTTTAGCAGGGCCTCGGAACAGCCCCAGCATTTT. It encodes CASSFSRASEQPQHF.

V usage is TRBV30 and J usage is TRBJ1-2; D is unclear. This CDR3 has 12 residues. The V end was cut by 1 base, the J end by 3 bases, with 6 bases between. The germline V gene has CDR1 GTSNPN and CDR2 SVGIG (reference sequence). CDR3 DNA sequence: TGTGCCTGGAGTGCAGGTGACTATGGCTACACCTTC. Residues: CAWSAGDYGYTF.

The gene calls are TRBV19 and TRBJ2-5, with a weak D call TRBD1 (5 bases). Trimming stripped 6 bases from V and 2 bases from J, with 13 bases between. There are 14 residues in the CDR3. Per germline, CDR1 LNHDA and CDR2 SQIVND (reference sequence). The CDR3 spells CASSRKQEQETQYF. DNA for the CDR3: TGTGCCAGTAGCCGAAAACAGGAACAAGAGACCCAGTACTTC.

The CDR3 DNA is TGTGCCAGCAGCTTAACAGGGATCGAGCAGTACTTC. Amino acids: CASSLTGIEQYF. V is TRBV5-6 and J is TRBJ2-7; a possible D gene is TRBD1 (6 bases). Germline CDR1 is SGHDT and CDR2 is YYEEEE. The CDR3 contains 12 residues. V gave up 2 bases and J gave up 6 bases, with 9 bases separating them.

This chain links TRBV5-6 with TRBJ1-2, with 7 bases identical to TRBD1. Germline V gene data show CDR1 as SGHDT and CDR2 as YYEEEE. J lost 5 bases, V lost 4 bases, and 8 bases had no gene match. The CDR3 contains 14 residues. Here the CDR3 DNA reads TGTGCCAGCAGCCCTCGGACAGGTGGATATGGCTACACCTTC. This encodes CASSPRTGGYGYTF.

The chain uses TRBV5-1 and TRBJ2-5, with 7 bases matching TRBD1. This CDR3 comprises 15 residues. With 4 bases clipped from V and 2 bases from J, the junction kept 8 bases outside the gene matches. Germline CDR1 is SGHRS and CDR2 is YFSETQ. Here the CDR3 reads CASSPVGQPQETQYF. CDR3 nucleotides: TGCGCCAGCAGCCCGGTGGGACAGCCACAAGAGACCCAGTACTTC.

The chain combines TRBV19 with TRBJ1-5; 8 bases are a match to TRBD1. There are 15 residues in the CDR3. V gave up 5 bases and J gave up 4 bases; unmatched junction bases: 7. Germline V CDR1 and CDR2: LNHDA, SQIVND (reference sequence). The CDR3, as DNA: TGTGCCAGTAGTCCGGACAGGGTATTAAATCAGCCCCAGCATTTT. It specifies CASSPDRVLNQPQHF.

The CDR3 sequence: CASSTGLYFSNQPQHF. The DNA for the CDR3 is TGTGCCAGTAGTACAGGGTTATACTTTAGCAATCAGCCCCAGCATTTT. The rearrangement links TRBV19 to TRBJ1-5, with D perhaps matching TRBD1 (5 bases). Trimming pared 4 bases from V and 0 bases from J, leaving 13 bases between. CDR3 length: 16 amino acids. Germline-derived CDR1 and CDR2 are LNHDA and SQIVND (reference sequence).

The gene calls are TRBV4-1 and TRBJ1-5; a weak D match, TRBD1 (5 bases). The germline V gene has CDR1 MGHRA and CDR2 YSYEKL. V gave up 4 bases and J gave up 6 bases, with 13 bases separating them. The CDR3 runs to 14 residues. The CDR3 DNA follows: TGCGCCAGCAGCCCCTTAGGACAAAGTCAGCCCCAGCATTTT. It yields the protein CASSPLGQSQPQHF.

The chain recombines TRBV6-5 with TRBJ2-6, with unresolved D. The length of the CDR3 is 16 residues. V lost 0 bases and J 2 bases, leaving 8 bases between the germline ends. The germline CDR1 and CDR2 sequences are MNHEY and SVGAGI. The CDR3 sequence: CASSYSSVPGANVLTF. For the CDR3, the DNA is TGTGCCAGCAGTTACTCTTCCGTCCCTGGGGCCAACGTCCTGACTTTC.

This chain connects TRBV27 to TRBJ1-2; D is possibly TRBD1 (5 bases). The length of the CDR3 is 12 residues. Germline CDR1 and CDR2: MNHEY and SMNVEV (reference sequence). V dropped 2 bases and J dropped 6 bases, with 7 bases sitting between them. The chain's CDR3 is CASSLKGNGYTF. As DNA, the CDR3 is TGTGCCAGCAGTTTAAAGGGGAATGGCTACACCTTC.

DNA for the CDR3: TGTGCCAGCAGCTCCGGCCCGACAGTCTCCATGAACTCTTATAATTCACCCCTCCACTTT. Its translation: CASSSGPTVSMNSYNSPLHF. V and J are TRBV5-4 and TRBJ1-6; maybe TRBD1 (5 bases). Germline values: CDR1 SGHNT, CDR2 YYREEE (reference sequence). CDR3 length: 20 residues. V shed 3 bases and J shed 4 bases, with 26 bases lying between them.

The V gene is TRBV7-2, the J gene TRBJ2-7, with TRBD1 matching over 11 bases. Trimming cost V 3 bases and J 4 bases; bases outside gene matches: 2. In germline, CDR1 is SGHTA, CDR2 FQGNSA. The CDR3 consists of 14 residues. CDR3 DNA sequence: TGTGCCAGCAGCTTGGGACAGGGGGAGTACGAGCAGTACTTC. Translation: CASSLGQGEYEQYF.

This sequence joins TRBV4-1 and TRBJ1-5; a possible D gene is TRBD1 (5 bases). The CDR3 runs to 15 residues. The V and J ends lost 5 bases and 3 bases respectively, with 14 bases between them. Germline loops: CDR1 MGHRA, CDR2 YSYEKL. The CDR3 DNA reads as TGCGCCAGCAGCTTCCTCGTGGGGCACAATCAGCCCCAGCATTTT. This encodes CASSFLVGHNQPQHF.

Remarks on this clone: Other DNA sequences in the same sample also yield this CDR3. The chain has TRBV18 and TRBJ1-1; D is undetermined. There are 13 residues in the CDR3. Germline V gene sequence: CDR1 KGHSH, CDR2 LQKENI. V was clipped by 4 bases and J by 1 base, with 7 bases between them. The CDR3 DNA follows: TGTGCCAGCTCACTTGATAGGAACACTGAAGCTTTCTTT. It encodes CASSLDRNTEAFF.

The chain couples TRBV6-1 to TRBJ2-7, with unresolved D. V was shortened by 3 bases and J by 5 bases, with 20 bases between the two germline ends. In germline, CDR1 is MNHNS, CDR2 SASEGT. The length of the CDR3 is 16 residues. The CDR3 reads CASSEEWQALRDEQYF. The CDR3 DNA reads TGTGCCAGCAGTGAGGAGTGGCAAGCCCTTCGGGACGAGCAGTACTTC.

This clone was observed a few times. The rearrangement joins TRBV15 to TRBJ1-4; tentative D call: TRBD1 (5 bases). The CDR3 is 14 amino acids. V was trimmed by 1 base and J by 4 bases, leaving 7 bases between them. Germline V CDR1 and CDR2: LNHNV, YYDKDF (reference sequence). The chain's CDR3 is CATSRGQNNEKLFF. The CDR3 nucleotides read TGTGCCACCAGCAGAGGACAGAATAATGAAAAACTGTTTTTT.

The J gene is TRBJ2-7, the V gene TRBV6-1, with a possible D match to TRBD1 (7 bases). This CDR3 contains 17 residues. The V gene lost 2 bases and the J gene lost 3 bases, with 20 bases spanning the gap. Per the germline V gene, CDR1 is MNHNS and CDR2 is SASEGT. The CDR3 DNA reads as TGTGCCAGCAGTGAATTAAAAGGGCAGGGGGGACTCTACGAGCAGTACTTC. Protein: CASSELKGQGGLYEQYF.

The V gene is TRBV24-1, the J gene TRBJ1-2; weak D call: TRBD1 (6 bases). The V gene lost 1 base and the J gene lost 2 bases, with 7 bases spanning the gap. Germline CDR1 and CDR2: KGHDR and SFDVKD. The CDR3 sequence is 14 residues long. The CDR3 spells CATSDFTGNYGYTF. The CDR3, as DNA: TGTGCCACCAGTGATTTCACAGGGAACTATGGCTACACCTTC.

The chain joins TRBV7-2 to TRBJ2-1; 9 nucleotides match TRBD1. This CDR3 is built from 18 residues. Germline loops: CDR1 SGHTA, CDR2 FQGNSA. Trimming cost V 0 bases and J 5 bases; bases outside gene matches: 11. The CDR3 sequence is CASSLAVSGTGSHNEQFF. Written as DNA, the CDR3 is TGTGCCAGCAGCTTAGCAGTCTCCGGGACAGGGTCACACAATGAGCAGTTCTTC.

The chain couples TRBV6-2 or TRBV6-3 to TRBJ1-1; D unclear. The CDR3 is made up of 17 amino acids. Germline lookup yields CDR1 MNHEY and CDR2 SVGEGT. Trimming stripped 6 bases from V and 3 bases from J, with 23 bases between. CDR3 in amino acids: CASSPQAVVTGDTEAFF. The CDR3 nucleotides are TGTGCCAGCAGCCCTCAAGCAGTGGTTACCGGAGACACTGAAGCTTTCTTT.

This chain uses TRBV20-1 with TRBJ2-7, with D tentatively TRBD1 (6 bases). CDR3 length: 14 amino acids. Per the germline V gene, CDR1 is DFQATT and CDR2 is SNEGSKA (reference sequence). V was shortened by 3 bases and J by 1 base, with 13 bases between the two germline ends. CDR3 coding DNA: TGCAGTGCTAGTCCCCGGGACAATTCCTACGAGCAGTACTTC. Its translation: CSASPRDNSYEQYF.

The chain joins TRBV30 to TRBJ1-2, with D possibly being TRBD1 (5 bases). Trimming removed 8 bases from V and 8 bases from J, with 12 bases in between. From germline, CDR1 is GTSNPN and CDR2 SVGIG (reference sequence). This CDR3 has 10 residues. CDR3 bases: TGTGCCGGTTGGGGCAAGGGCTACACCTTC. Translation: CAGWGKGYTF.

The chain combines TRBV12-3 or TRBV12-4 with TRBJ1-5; no clear D. The CDR3 has 12 amino acids. The V gene lost 4 bases and the J gene lost 7 bases, with 8 bases spanning the gap. The CDR3 sequence: CASSYSWQPQHF. The DNA for the CDR3 is TGTGCCAGCAGTTATAGTTGGCAGCCCCAGCATTTT.

V usage is TRBV27 and J usage is TRBJ1-1; possibly TRBD1 for D (5 bases). The CDR3 is 14 amino acids. The V and J ends lost 2 bases and 3 bases respectively, with 10 bases between them. Germline V gives CDR1 MNHEY, CDR2 SMNVEV (reference sequence). The CDR3: CASSLARGDTEAFF. The CDR3 DNA follows: TGTGCCAGCAGTTTAGCCCGGGGGGACACTGAAGCTTTCTTT.

The V and J genes are TRBV6-5 and TRBJ1-5; D is uncertain. V was clipped by 0 bases and J by 6 bases, with 12 bases between them. CDR3 length equals 15 residues. Germline V CDR1 and CDR2: MNHEY, SVGAGI. CDR3 sequence (DNA): TGTGCCAGCAGTTACTCTCGGGGAGTCGGTCAGCCCCAGCATTTT. This codes for CASSYSRGVGQPQHF.

The genes are TRBV15 and TRBJ1-1, with no clear D. This CDR3 region has 13 residues. Trimming pared 1 base from V and 7 bases from J, leaving 10 bases between. The V gene's germline CDR1 is LNHNV and CDR2 YYDKDF (reference sequence). The CDR3 sequence is CATSRAGLDEAFF. The CDR3 region has the DNA TGTGCCACCAGCAGAGCCGGGTTGGATGAAGCTTTCTTT.

This clone was recorded once. This sequence joins TRBV3-1 (or the pseudogene TRBV3-2) and TRBJ2-3; D gene uncertain. The CDR3 is 13 amino acids. V shed 4 bases and J shed 6 bases, with 11 bases lying between them. From germline, CDR1 is LGHDT and CDR2 YNNKEL (reference sequence). This CDR3 is CASSLSFTDTQYF. As DNA, the CDR3 is TGTGCCAGCAGCCTTAGTTTTACGGATACGCAGTATTTT.